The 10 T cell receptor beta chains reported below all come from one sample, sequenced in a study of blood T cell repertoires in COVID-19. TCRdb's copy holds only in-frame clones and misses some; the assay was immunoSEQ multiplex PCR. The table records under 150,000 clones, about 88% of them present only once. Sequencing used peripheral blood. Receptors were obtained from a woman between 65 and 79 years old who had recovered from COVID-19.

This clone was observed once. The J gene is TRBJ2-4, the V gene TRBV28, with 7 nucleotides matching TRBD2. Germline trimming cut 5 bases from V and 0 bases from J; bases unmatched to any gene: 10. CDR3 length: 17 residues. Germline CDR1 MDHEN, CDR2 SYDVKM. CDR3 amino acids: CASSLPGRALAKNIQYF. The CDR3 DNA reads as TGTGCCAGCAGTCTCCCGGGGAGGGCTTTAGCCAAAAACATTCAGTACTTC.

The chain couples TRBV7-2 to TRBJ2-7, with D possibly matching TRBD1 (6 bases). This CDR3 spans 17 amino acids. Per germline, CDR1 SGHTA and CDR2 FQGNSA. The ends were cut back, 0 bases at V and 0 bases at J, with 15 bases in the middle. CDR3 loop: CASSLAHLGAISYEQYF. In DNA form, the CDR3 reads TGTGCCAGCAGCTTAGCGCATCTGGGGGCCATCTCCTACGAGCAGTACTTC.

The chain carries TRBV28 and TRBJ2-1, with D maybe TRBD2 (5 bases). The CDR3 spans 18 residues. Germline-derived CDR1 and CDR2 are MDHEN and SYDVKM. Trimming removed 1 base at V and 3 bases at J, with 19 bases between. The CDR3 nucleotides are TGTGCCAGCAGTTTATACCCCCCGGACTCCGTAGGCTACAATGAGCAGTTCTTC. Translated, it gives CASSLYPPDSVGYNEQFF.

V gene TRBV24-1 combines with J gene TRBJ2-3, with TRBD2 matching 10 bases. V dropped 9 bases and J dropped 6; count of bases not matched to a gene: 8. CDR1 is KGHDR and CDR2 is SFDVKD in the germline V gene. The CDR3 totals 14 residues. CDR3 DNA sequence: TGTGCCACCGGTAGCGGGAGGAGGAGGGATACGCAGTATTTT. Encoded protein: CATGSGRRRDTQYF.

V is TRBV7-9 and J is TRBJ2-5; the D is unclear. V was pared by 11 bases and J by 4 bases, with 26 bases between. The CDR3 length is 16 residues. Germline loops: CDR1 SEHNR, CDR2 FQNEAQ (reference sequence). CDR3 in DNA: TGTGCCGGATCCCGCGTGGCTGACACCCAGCCAGAGACCCAGTACTTC. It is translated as CAGSRVADTQPETQYF.

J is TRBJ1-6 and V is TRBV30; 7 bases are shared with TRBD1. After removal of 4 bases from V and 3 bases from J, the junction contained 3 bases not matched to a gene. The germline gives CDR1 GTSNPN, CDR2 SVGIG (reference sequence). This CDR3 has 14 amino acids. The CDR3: CAWTGTVYNSPLHF. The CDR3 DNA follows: TGTGCCTGGACAGGGACAGTCTATAATTCACCCCTCCACTTT.

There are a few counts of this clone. CDR3 bases: TGTGCCAGCAGCAAAAGCGGGGGGACCCATGAGCAGTTCTTC. It specifies CASSKSGGTHEQFF. The genes are TRBV7-3 and TRBJ2-1; the match to TRBD2 covers 9 bases. The CDR3 is made up of 14 amino acids. Germline trimming cut 5 bases from V and 8 bases from J; bases unmatched to any gene: 7. CDR1 is SGHTA, CDR2 FQGTGA, per germline.

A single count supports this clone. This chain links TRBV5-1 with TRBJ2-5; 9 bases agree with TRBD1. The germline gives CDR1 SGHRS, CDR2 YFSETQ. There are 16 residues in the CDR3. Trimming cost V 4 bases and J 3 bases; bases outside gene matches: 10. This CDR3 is CASSPMTGGREETQYF. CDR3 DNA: TGCGCCAGCAGCCCCATGACAGGGGGACGGGAAGAGACCCAGTACTTC.

CDR3 loop: CASSVGGGGNTIYF. CDR3 in DNA: TGTGCCAGCAGCGTTGGGGGAGGTGGAAACACCATATATTTT. The chain has TRBV9 and TRBJ1-3, with D possibly being TRBD1 (5 bases). Trimming removed 2 bases from V and 3 bases from J, with 9 bases in between. Per the germline V gene, CDR1 is SGDLS and CDR2 is YYNGEE. The CDR3 length is 14 residues.

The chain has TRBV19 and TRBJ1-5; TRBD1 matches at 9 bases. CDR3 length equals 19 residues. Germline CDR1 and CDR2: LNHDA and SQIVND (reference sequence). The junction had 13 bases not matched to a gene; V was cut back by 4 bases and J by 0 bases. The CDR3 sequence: CASSTHRQGVTYSNQPQHF. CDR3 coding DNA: TGTGCCAGTAGTACCCACCGACAGGGGGTTACCTATAGCAATCAGCCCCAGCATTTT.